This TCR beta chain comes out of a study of control samples from healthy donors and cancer patients. Looked up from germline, CDR1 is SQVTM and CDR2 is ANQGSEA. Trimming removed 1 base from V and 8 bases from J, with 23 bases in between. The CDR3 is 16 residues long. TCRdb's copy holds only in-frame clones and misses some; the assay was immunoSEQ multiplex PCR. The table has around 140,000 clones, roughly 92% seen once. This sequence joins TRBV29-1 and TRBJ1-2; possibly TRBD1 for D (5 bases). Sequencing was performed on blood. The TCR was taken from a man between 18 and 35 years old in good health. CDR3 loop: CSVEGTGSWGSGGYTF. Written as DNA, the CDR3 is TGCAGCGTTGAAGGAACGGGGAGCTGGGGCTCTGGGGGCTACACCTTC.